This record concerns one T cell receptor (beta chain) sequence. Individuals drawn from 20 to 25 US areas were roughly 18 to 95 years old. Clinical history as reported by participants underpinned cohort assignment. This sample stems from a study of blood T cell repertoires in COVID-19. On the study more broadly: Sources were T cells, B-cell-depleted T cells, or PBMCs; the material itself was cDNA or gDNA.

V shed 2 bases and J 0 bases; nucleotides not matched to a gene: 11. Germline V lookup: CDR1 SGHTS, CDR2 YDEGEE. This CDR3 is built from 19 residues. Authors' processing steps: Nucleated cell counts were estimated from reference gene primer amplification. Generated by immunoSEQ multiplex PCR, the TCRdb table keeps only in-frame clones and is missing some. That table supplies the V and J calls and clone size; D and trimming were determined from the DNA. The data show approximately 140,000 clones, roughly 81% seen once. This clonotype originated in a woman aged 45-59 years with acute COVID-19. Sequencing input: PBMCs or T cells enriched from blood (not recorded which). This sequence joins TRBV5-8 and TRBJ2-4; the match to TRBD2 covers 10 bases. The CDR3 DNA follows: TGTGCCAGCAGCTTAGGGCTAGCGGGAGCCATGCTAGCCAAAAACATTCAGTACTTC. Its protein product is CASSLGLAGAMLAKNIQYF.